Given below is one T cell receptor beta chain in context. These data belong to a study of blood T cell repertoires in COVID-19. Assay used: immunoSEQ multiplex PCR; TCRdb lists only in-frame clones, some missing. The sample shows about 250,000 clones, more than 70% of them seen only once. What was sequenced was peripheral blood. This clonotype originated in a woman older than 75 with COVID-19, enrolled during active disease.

The CDR3 loop reads CASTQGGNTEAFF. The CDR3 nucleotides are TGTGCCAGTACCCAGGGGGGGAACACTGAAGCTTTCTTT. V and J are TRBV19 and TRBJ1-1; 7 positions agree with TRBD1. V was pared by 7 bases and J by 1 base, with 3 bases of the junction left unmatched. Per germline, CDR1 LNHDA and CDR2 SQIVND (reference sequence). CDR3 length: 13 amino acids.